Presented here are 4 T cell receptor beta chains from one specimen sequenced in a study of blood T cell repertoires in COVID-19. Only in-frame clones appear in the TCRdb table, and some are missing; sequencing was by immunoSEQ multiplex PCR. Counted here are about 110,000 clones, 80% to 90% occurring once; the ten biggest clones make up approximately 16%. The sequencing sample was made of peripheral blood. These receptor sequences come from a woman aged 55-70 years with acute or convalescent COVID-19.

The chain recombines TRBV7-3 with TRBJ2-7; 10 bases are a match to TRBD1. The V and J ends lost 5 bases and 2 bases, in that order; junction bases with no gene match: 6. Germline values: CDR1 SGHTA, CDR2 FQGTGA. The CDR3 length is 15 residues. Here the CDR3 DNA reads TGTGCCAGCAGCCCCCGGGACAGGGGTCCCTACGAGCAGTACTTC. Its protein product is CASSPRDRGPYEQYF.

This clone showed up just once. The CDR3 here is CASSQQLAGGHEQYF. CDR3 coding DNA: TGTGCCAGCAGCCAACAGCTAGCGGGGGGGCACGAGCAGTACTTC. The genes are TRBV4-2 and TRBJ2-7; 12 bases line up with TRBD2. Germline V gives CDR1 LGHNA, CDR2 YNFKEQ. After removal of 2 bases from V and 5 bases from J, the junction contained 4 bases not matched to a gene. The CDR3 sequence is 15 residues long.

This clone was counted once. This sequence joins TRBV5-1 and TRBJ2-2; possible D gene TRBD2, 7 bases. V was shortened by 4 bases and J by 2 bases, with 18 bases between the two germline ends. Germline assignment: CDR1 SGHRS and CDR2 YFSETQ. This CDR3 contains 17 residues. CDR3 DNA: TGCGCCAGCAGCCCCGGTGGGGGGGCGGTCAACACCGGGGAGCTGTTTTTT. Its protein is CASSPGGGAVNTGELFF.

This clone appeared a single time. The J gene is TRBJ1-1, the V gene TRBV2, with 10 bases aligning to TRBD1. Germline CDR1 reads SNHLY; CDR2 reads FYNNEI. CDR3 length equals 14 residues. The junction had 4 bases not matched to a gene; V was cut back by 6 bases and J by 3 bases. This chain's CDR3 is CASRTGTGDTEAFF. The CDR3 DNA reads as TGTGCCAGCAGAACCGGGACAGGGGACACTGAAGCTTTCTTT.